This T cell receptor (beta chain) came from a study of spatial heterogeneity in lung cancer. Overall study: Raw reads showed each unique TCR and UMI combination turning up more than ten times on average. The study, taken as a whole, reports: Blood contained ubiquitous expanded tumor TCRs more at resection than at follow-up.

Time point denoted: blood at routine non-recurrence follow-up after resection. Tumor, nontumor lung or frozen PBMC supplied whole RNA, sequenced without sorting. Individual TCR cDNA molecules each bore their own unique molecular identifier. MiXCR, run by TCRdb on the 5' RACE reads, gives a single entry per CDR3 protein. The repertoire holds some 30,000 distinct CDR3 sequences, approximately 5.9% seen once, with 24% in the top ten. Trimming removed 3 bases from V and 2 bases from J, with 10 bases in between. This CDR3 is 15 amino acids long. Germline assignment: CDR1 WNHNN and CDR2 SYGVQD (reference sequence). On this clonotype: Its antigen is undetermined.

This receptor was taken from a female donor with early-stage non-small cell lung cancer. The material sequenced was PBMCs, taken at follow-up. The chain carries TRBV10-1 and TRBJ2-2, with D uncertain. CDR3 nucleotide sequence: TGCGCCAGCAGTGATCTGGGTCGAAACACCGGGGAGCTGTTTTTT. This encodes CASSDLGRNTGELFF.